This entry features one TCR beta chain sequence. What it binds is unknown. These data come from a study of cytomegalovirus exposure and HLA in healthy donors. Study-wide results and caveats: On later analysis, the bulk of CMV-associated TCR beta chains appeared to be HLA-restricted. Researchers reported in a later analysis that a missense DCLRE1C variant was tied to TCR beta V- and J-gene trimming. A cluster of highly shared sequence variants was likely a sequencing artifact. A later examination showed that TCR association rates differed by HLA locus, with DRB1 most and HLA-C fewest.

PCR involved 60 Vbeta and 13 Jbeta primers. The data were produced by immunoSEQ multiplex PCR, yet TCRdb's version contains in-frame clones alone and is incomplete. The table shows about 94,000 clones, with roughly 76% occurring only once. CDR3 size: 16 residues. Germline-derived CDR1 and CDR2 are LNHDA and SQIVND (reference sequence). Germline trimming cut 3 bases from V and 5 bases from J; bases unmatched to any gene: 9. V gene TRBV19 combines with J gene TRBJ1-5, with TRBD1 matching 8 bases. This clonotype was sampled from a male donor in good health and CMV-seronegative. Sequencing was performed on PBMCs. CDR3 bases: TGTGCCAGTAGTATCCCCCGGACAGGGAGGGATCAGCCCCAGCATTTT. This sequence encodes CASSIPRTGRDQPQHF.